The clone carrying this TCR beta chain was seen only a few times. This specimen belongs to a study of response to subunit inactivated influenza vaccine. Each CDR3 protein is one row after TCRdb ran MiXCR on the RT-PCR reads. The sample has hundreds of thousands of distinct CDR3 sequences, roughly 12% seen once; the top ten hold approximately 11%. Another study also made use of these data, one on T cells expressing NK-cell markers. That work adds: 5'RACE template switching with UMIs produced the TCR beta cDNA. One of eight sequenced donors was HCMV-seronegative; the other seven were seropositive.

The sequenced sample was PBMCs from blood, obtained on the day of vaccination. The sequence was obtained from a man aged 45-65 years who received an inactivated influenza vaccine.

CDR3 protein: CAISESFSNQPQHF. CDR3 nucleotide sequence: TGTGCCATCAGTGAGTCGTTTAGCAATCAGCCCCAGCATTTT. The chain combines TRBV10-3 with TRBJ1-5; D not certain. V gave up 0 bases and J gave up 0 bases, with 3 bases separating them. CDR1 is ENHRY and CDR2 is SYGVKD in the germline V gene. This CDR3 spans 14 amino acids.